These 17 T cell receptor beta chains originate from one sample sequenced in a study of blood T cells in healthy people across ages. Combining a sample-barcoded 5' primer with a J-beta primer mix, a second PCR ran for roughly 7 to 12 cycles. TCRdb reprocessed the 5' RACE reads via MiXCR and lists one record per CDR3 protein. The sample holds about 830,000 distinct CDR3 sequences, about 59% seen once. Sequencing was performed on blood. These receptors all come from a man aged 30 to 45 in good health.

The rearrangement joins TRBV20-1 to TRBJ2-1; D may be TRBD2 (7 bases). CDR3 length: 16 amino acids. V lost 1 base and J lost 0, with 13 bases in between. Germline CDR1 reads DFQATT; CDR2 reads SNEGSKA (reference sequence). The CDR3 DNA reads TGCAGTGCTAGAGTTAGGGGGGGAAGCTCCTACAATGAGCAGTTCTTC. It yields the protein CSARVRGGSSYNEQFF.

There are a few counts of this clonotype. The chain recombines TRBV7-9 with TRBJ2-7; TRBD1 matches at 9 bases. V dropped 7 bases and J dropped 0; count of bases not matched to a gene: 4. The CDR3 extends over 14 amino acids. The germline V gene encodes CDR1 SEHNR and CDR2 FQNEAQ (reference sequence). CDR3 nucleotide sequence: TGTGCCAGCACCGGGACAGGGAGCTCCTACGAGCAGTACTTC. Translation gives CASTGTGSSYEQYF.

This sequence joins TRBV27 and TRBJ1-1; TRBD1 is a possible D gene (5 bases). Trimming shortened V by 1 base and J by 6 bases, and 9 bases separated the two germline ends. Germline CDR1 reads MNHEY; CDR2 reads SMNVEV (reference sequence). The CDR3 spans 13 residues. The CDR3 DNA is TGTGCCAGCAGTTTATATCGGGGGTCTGAAGCTTTCTTT. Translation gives CASSLYRGSEAFF.

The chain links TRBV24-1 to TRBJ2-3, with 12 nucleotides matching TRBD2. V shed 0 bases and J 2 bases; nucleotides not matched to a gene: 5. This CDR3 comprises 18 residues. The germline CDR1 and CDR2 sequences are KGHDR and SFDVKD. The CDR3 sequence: CATSDLVASGGATDTQYF. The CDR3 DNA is TGTGCCACCAGTGATTTGGTGGCTAGCGGGGGGGCCACAGATACGCAGTATTTT.

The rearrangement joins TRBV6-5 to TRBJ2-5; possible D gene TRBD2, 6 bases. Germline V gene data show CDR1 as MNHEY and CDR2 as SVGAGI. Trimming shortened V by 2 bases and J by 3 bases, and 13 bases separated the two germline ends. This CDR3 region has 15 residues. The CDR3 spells CASSYGGAVKETQYF. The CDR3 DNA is TGTGCCAGCAGTTACGGAGGGGCCGTGAAAGAGACCCAGTACTTC.

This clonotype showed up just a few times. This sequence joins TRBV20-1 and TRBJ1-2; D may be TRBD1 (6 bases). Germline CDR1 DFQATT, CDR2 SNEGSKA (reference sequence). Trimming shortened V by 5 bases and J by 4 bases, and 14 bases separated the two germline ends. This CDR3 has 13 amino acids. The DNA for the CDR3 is TGCAGTGCTCGCCCCGGGGGCCGCTATGGCTACACCTTC. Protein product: CSARPGGRYGYTF.

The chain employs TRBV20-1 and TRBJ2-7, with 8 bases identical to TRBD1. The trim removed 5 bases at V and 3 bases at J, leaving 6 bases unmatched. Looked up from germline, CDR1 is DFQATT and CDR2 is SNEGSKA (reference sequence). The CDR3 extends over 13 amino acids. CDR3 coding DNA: TGCAGTGCTGCGGACAGGGACTTCTACGAGCAGTACTTC. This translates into CSAADRDFYEQYF.

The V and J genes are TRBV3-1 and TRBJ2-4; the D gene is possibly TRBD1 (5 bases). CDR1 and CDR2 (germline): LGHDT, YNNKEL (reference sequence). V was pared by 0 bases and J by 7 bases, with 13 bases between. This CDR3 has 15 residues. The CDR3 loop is CASSQDRAGRNIQYF. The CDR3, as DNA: TGTGCCAGCAGCCAAGATCGGGCAGGGCGGAACATTCAGTACTTC.

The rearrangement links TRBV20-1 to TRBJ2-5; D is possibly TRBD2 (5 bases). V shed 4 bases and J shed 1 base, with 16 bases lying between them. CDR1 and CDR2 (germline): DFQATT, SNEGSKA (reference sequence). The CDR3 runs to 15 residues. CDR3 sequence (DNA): TGCAGTGCTAATTCCGAGGGATTCAGCCAAGAGACCCAGTACTTC. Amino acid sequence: CSANSEGFSQETQYF.

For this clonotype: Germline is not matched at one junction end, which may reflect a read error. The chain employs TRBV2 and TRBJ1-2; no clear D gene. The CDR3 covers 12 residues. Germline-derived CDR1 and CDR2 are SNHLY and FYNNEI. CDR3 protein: CVSSPDNYGYTF. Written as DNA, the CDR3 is TGTGTCAGCAGTCCGGACAACTATGGCTACACCTTC.

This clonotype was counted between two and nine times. The CDR3 coding sequence is TGTGCCAGCAGCTTCTCCGCTCCGACTTACAATGAGCAGTTCTTC. Protein sequence: CASSFSAPTYNEQFF. This rearrangement joins TRBV27 to TRBJ2-1; D gene ambiguous. V shed 6 bases and J shed 4 bases, with 16 bases lying between them. This CDR3 spans 15 amino acids. CDR1 and CDR2 (germline): MNHEY, SMNVEV (reference sequence).

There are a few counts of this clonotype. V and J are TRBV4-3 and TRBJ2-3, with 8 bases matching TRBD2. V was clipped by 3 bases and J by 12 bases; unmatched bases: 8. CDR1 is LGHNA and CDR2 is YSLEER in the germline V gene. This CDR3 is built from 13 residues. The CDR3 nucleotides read TGCGCCAGCAGCCAGATGGGGTTAGCGGGACAGTATTTT. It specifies CASSQMGLAGQYF.

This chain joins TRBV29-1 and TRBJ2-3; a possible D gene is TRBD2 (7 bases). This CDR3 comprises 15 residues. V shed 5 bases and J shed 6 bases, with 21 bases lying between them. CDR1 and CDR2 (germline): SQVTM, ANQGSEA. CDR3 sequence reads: CSVTPGGVGLDTQYF. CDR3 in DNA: TGCAGCGTTACTCCGGGGGGCGTTGGGTTGGATACGCAGTATTTT.

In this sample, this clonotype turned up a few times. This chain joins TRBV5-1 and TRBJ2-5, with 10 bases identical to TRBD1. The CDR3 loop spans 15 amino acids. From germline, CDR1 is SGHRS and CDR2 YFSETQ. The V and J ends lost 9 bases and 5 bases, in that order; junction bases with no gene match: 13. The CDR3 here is CAITDPGQGRETQYF. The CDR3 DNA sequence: TGCGCCATCACAGATCCGGGACAGGGGCGGGAGACCCAGTACTTC.

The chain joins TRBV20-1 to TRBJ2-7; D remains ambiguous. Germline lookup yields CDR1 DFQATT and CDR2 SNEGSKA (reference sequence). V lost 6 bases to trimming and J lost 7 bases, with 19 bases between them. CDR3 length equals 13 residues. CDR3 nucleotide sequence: TGCAGTGCCTTCGTCGGGTGGTCGGATGAGCAGTACTTC. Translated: CSAFVGWSDEQYF.

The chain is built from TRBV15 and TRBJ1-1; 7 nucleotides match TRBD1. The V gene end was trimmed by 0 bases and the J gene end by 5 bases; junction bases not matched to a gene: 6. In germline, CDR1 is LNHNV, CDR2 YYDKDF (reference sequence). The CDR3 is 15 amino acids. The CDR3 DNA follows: TGTGCCACCAGCAGAGATTCAGGGGGAGTTACTGAAGCTTTCTTT. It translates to CATSRDSGGVTEAFF.

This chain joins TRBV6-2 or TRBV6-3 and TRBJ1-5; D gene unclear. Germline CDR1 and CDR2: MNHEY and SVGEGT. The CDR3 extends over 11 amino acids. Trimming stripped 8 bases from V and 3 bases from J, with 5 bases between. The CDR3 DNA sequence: TGTGCCAGCGGCTTCAATCAGCCCCAGCATTTT. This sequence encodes CASGFNQPQHF.